The 14 T cell receptor beta chains in this list originate from one sample, sequenced in a study of blood T cell repertoires in COVID-19. Libraries were prepared by immunoSEQ multiplex PCR; TCRdb keeps only in-frame clonotypes and omits some of them. The sample lists 150,000 to 200,000 clones, 76% occurring once. Material for sequencing was peripheral blood. The source is a woman aged 45 to 65 with active or convalescent COVID-19.

CDR3 loop: CATSRGTGAVGELFF. For the CDR3, the DNA is TGTGCCACCAGCCGCGGGACAGGGGCGGTCGGGGAGCTGTTTTTT. This chain uses TRBV15 with TRBJ2-2; 10 bases are a match to TRBD1. The germline gives CDR1 LNHNV, CDR2 YYDKDF (reference sequence). The CDR3 runs 15 residues. V shed 5 bases, J shed 7 bases, and the junction held 7 bases outside the gene matches.

The chain uses TRBV15 and TRBJ1-1; D is ambiguous. This CDR3 comprises 13 residues. Germline V lookup: CDR1 LNHNV, CDR2 YYDKDF (reference sequence). The germline V and J ends were trimmed by 6 bases and 1 base, with 9 bases remaining between them. CDR3 DNA sequence: TGTGCCACCAGGCTAGACTGGAACACTGAAGCTTTCTTT. Encoded protein: CATRLDWNTEAFF.

CDR3 sequence: CASSPWQRGSGSHSNQPQHF. Here the CDR3 DNA reads TGTGCCAGCTCACCATGGCAAAGAGGGTCCGGAAGCCATAGCAATCAGCCCCAGCATTTT. J is TRBJ1-5 and V is TRBV18, with unresolved D. Germline V gene sequence: CDR1 KGHSH, CDR2 LQKENI. Between the trimmed V and J ends, which lost 2 bases and 0 bases, there was a span of 23 bases. The CDR3 sequence is 20 residues long.

The CDR3 DNA reads TGTGCCAGCAGCGCCTTTACAGGGAACTATGGCTACACCTTC. Its protein is CASSAFTGNYGYTF. V gene TRBV9 combines with J gene TRBJ1-2; D is perhaps TRBD1 (6 bases). Trimming stripped 3 bases from V and 2 bases from J, with 11 bases between. Per the germline V gene, CDR1 is SGDLS and CDR2 is YYNGEE. The CDR3 is 14 amino acids.

The rearrangement uses TRBV7-6 and TRBJ2-2; 8 nucleotides match TRBD2. Germline loops: CDR1 SGHVS, CDR2 FNYEAQ. V shed 1 base, J shed 6 bases, and the junction held 4 bases outside the gene matches. This CDR3 region has 15 residues. CDR3 DNA: TGTGCCAGCAGCTTAGTAAGCGGGGGACCCGGGGAGCTGTTTTTT. This translates into CASSLVSGGPGELFF. Complete variable domain (other parts from reference TRBV7-6 and TRBJ2-2): GAGVSQSPRYKVTKRGQDVALRCDPISGHVSLYWYRQALGQGPEFLTYFNYEAQQDKSGLPNDRFSAERPEGSISTLTIQRTEQRDSAMYRCASSLVSGGPGELFFGEGSRLTVL.

This clone was observed a handful of times. This chain links TRBV5-6 with TRBJ2-5; the match to TRBD2 covers 8 bases. The germline V gene has CDR1 SGHDT and CDR2 YYEEEE. The ends lost 4 bases at V and 5 bases at J; junction bases unmatched: 7. The CDR3 runs 14 residues. Written as DNA, the CDR3 is TGTGCCAGCAGCACGGGACTAGGAAGCGAGACCCAGTACTTC. It yields the protein CASSTGLGSETQYF.

The rearrangement joins TRBV28 to TRBJ1-1; a possible D gene is TRBD1 (6 bases). Trimming shortened V by 3 bases and J by 1 base, and 12 bases separated the two germline ends. The CDR3 runs to 15 residues. From germline, CDR1 is MDHEN and CDR2 SYDVKM. DNA of the CDR3: TGTGCCAGCAGTTTGTCCGGACAGCAGAACACTGAAGCTTTCTTT. As protein: CASSLSGQQNTEAFF.

The chain joins TRBV27 to TRBJ2-7; 12 bases are shared with TRBD2. Trimming cost V 5 bases and J 4 bases; bases outside gene matches: 15. The CDR3 contains 18 residues. The germline gives CDR1 MNHEY, CDR2 SMNVEV (reference sequence). This CDR3 reads CASSIQHRLAGVGYEQYF. In DNA form, the CDR3 reads TGTGCCAGCAGTATACAACACCGACTAGCGGGAGTCGGGTACGAGCAGTACTTC.

This rearrangement joins TRBV19 to TRBJ1-1; 11 bases map to TRBD1. CDR3 length: 17 amino acids. The germline gives CDR1 LNHDA, CDR2 SQIVND (reference sequence). V lost 5 bases, J lost 1 base, and 9 bases stayed unmatched. Here the CDR3 DNA reads TGTGCCAGTAGTCGGGACAGGGGGTTCACAAGGAACACTGAAGCTTTCTTT. Its translation is CASSRDRGFTRNTEAFF.

The genes are TRBV5-1 and TRBJ2-7; tentative D call: TRBD1 (6 bases). Germline CDR1 reads SGHRS; CDR2 reads YFSETQ. The CDR3 is 15 residues long. Trimming took 2 bases from V and 2 from J, leaving 14 bases between them. The CDR3 loop is CASSFTGSGTYEQYF. The CDR3 DNA reads TGCGCCAGCAGCTTCACAGGGTCGGGAACCTACGAGCAGTACTTC.

The V and J genes are TRBV27 and TRBJ2-7; possibly TRBD1 for D (6 bases). This CDR3 is built from 12 residues. CDR1 MNHEY and CDR2 SMNVEV come from the germline V gene (reference sequence). The V gene lost 4 bases and the J gene lost 6 bases, with 10 bases spanning the gap. The chain's CDR3 is CASSSQGSEQYF. In nucleotides, the CDR3 is TGTGCCAGCAGTTCACAGGGATCCGAGCAGTACTTC.

This rearrangement joins TRBV5-5 to TRBJ2-3; perhaps TRBD2 as D (6 bases). Germline CDR1 and CDR2: SGHKS and YYEKEE (reference sequence). The CDR3 contains 14 residues. V gave up 4 bases and J gave up 1 base, with 10 bases separating them. CDR3 protein: CASSPGTGTDTQYF. CDR3 in DNA: TGTGCCAGCAGCCCCGGGACTGGCACAGATACGCAGTATTTT.

V usage is TRBV15 and J usage is TRBJ1-5, with a possible D match to TRBD1 (6 bases). The V gene lost 1 base and the J gene lost 6 bases, with 19 bases spanning the gap. The CDR3 is made up of 17 amino acids. CDR1 and CDR2 from the germline V gene are LNHNV and YYDKDF (reference sequence). CDR3 sequence reads: CATSRGDFGGGGQPQHF. The DNA for the CDR3 is TGTGCCACCAGCAGAGGTGATTTCGGGGGCGGGGGTCAGCCCCAGCATTTT.

J is TRBJ2-3 and V is TRBV7-9; 11 nucleotides line up with TRBD2. The V gene's germline CDR1 is SEHNR and CDR2 FQNEAQ (reference sequence). CDR3 length: 17 amino acids. J was trimmed by 4 bases and V by 1 base; bases with no gene match: 7. The CDR3 coding sequence is TGTGCCAGCAGCTTAGATGTACTAGCGGGAGAGGCAGATACGCAGTATTTT. Protein: CASSLDVLAGEADTQYF.